This T cell receptor (beta chain) was identified in a study of T cells in Graves' hyperthyroidism and ophthalmopathy. This clonotype showed up many times. Its antigen is currently unknown. The CDR3 sequence is 13 residues long. Germline-derived CDR1 and CDR2 are SQVTM and ANQGSEA. The V gene lost 7 bases and the J gene lost 3 bases, with 15 bases spanning the gap. RNA transcripts gave rise to amplified TCR beta CDR3 regions. The HTBI primer set drove a first-round RT-PCR of the TCR CDR3. MiXCR, applied by TCRdb to the multiplex PCR reads, yields one record per CDR3 protein. Of under 700,000 distinct CDR3 sequences listed, over 15% are singletons. Study-wide results and limits: Most expanded thyroid clonotypes above 0.001 recurred in blood.

This chain joins TRBV29-1 and TRBJ2-5; possibly TRBD1 for D (6 bases). This TCR was sampled from a woman between 18 and 29 years old with Graves' hyperthyroidism. Sequencing used blood. In DNA form, the CDR3 reads TGCAGCGGACGTGGATCAGGGGAAGAGACCCAGTACTTC. Protein sequence: CSGRGSGEETQYF.